A selection of T cell receptor beta chains follows, all from one sample in a study of cytomegalovirus exposure and HLA in healthy donors. TCRdb's copy holds only in-frame clones and misses some; the assay was immunoSEQ multiplex PCR. The sample consists of approximately 130,000 clones, 65% to 90% of them appearing once. The sequencing sample was made of PBMCs. The receptors were gathered from a girl aged 2-10 years in good health and CMV-seronegative. The conserved cysteine and the conserved F or W are not part of the CDR3 here.

V	J	length	CDR3
TRBV5-5	TRBJ1-3	14	ASSLGTGHSGNTIY
TRBV6-5	TRBJ1-1	13	ASSGAGQVNTEAF
TRBV5-6	TRBJ2-5	14	ASSLVAAGVQETQY
TRBV4-2	TRBJ2-1	14	ASSPQRISSYNEQF
TRBV15	TRBJ2-1	13	ATSRAPGVGNEQF
TRBV18	TRBJ2-1	14	ASSPLVGNFANEQF
TRBV11-3	TRBJ2-3	13	ASSLEGVAGDTQY
TRBV6-5	TRBJ2-7	13	ASSPLAGGTYEQY
TRBV19	TRBJ2-2	13	ASSDPGQGTGELF
TRBV30	TRBJ1-4	14	AWSVKLGALDEKLF
TRBV5-4	TRBJ2-1	11	ASNPIEDNEQF